The present T cell receptor (beta chain) was sequenced within a study of blood T cells in healthy people across ages. Overall study results and limits: Per-million-T-cell TCR beta diversity fell roughly linearly with age.

With regard to this clonotype: What it recognizes is unknown.

Isolation yielded PBMCs, at least 6.5 million per sample, in every case. The use of a sample-barcoded 5' primer and a J-beta primer mix characterized a second PCR of roughly 7 to 11 cycles. CDR3-containing paired-end reads numbering at least 2.5 million came from each sample. Via MiXCR, TCRdb re-called the 5' RACE reads, giving one row per CDR3 protein. The repertoire consists of about a million distinct CDR3 sequences, with roughly 48% occurring once and the leading ten covering around an eighth. The CDR3 totals 14 residues. The germline V gene has CDR1 SGHRS and CDR2 YFSETQ. Trimming stripped 2 bases from V and 1 base from J, with 9 bases between.

This sequence joins TRBV5-1 and TRBJ2-5; TRBD2 might be the D (5 bases). The sequenced material came from blood. The clonotype was recovered from a man aged 25 to 40 in good health. CDR3 DNA: TGCGCCAGCAGCTTATGGACTTTCCAAGAGACCCAGTACTTC. Amino acid sequence: CASSLWTFQETQYF.